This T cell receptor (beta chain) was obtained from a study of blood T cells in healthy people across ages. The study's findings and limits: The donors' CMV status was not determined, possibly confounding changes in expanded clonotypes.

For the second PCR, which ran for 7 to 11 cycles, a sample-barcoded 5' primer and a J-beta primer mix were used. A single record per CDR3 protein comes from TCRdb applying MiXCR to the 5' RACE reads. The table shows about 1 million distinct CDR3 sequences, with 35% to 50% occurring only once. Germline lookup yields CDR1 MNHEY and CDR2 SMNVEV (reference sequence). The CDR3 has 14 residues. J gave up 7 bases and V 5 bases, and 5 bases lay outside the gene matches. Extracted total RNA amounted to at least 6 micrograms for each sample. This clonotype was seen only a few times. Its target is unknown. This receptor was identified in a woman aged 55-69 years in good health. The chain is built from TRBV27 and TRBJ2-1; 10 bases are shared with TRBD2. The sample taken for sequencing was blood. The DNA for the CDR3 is TGTGCCAGCAGTGAGCGGGAGGGCTGGAATGAGCAGTTCTTC. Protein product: CASSEREGWNEQFF.